This TCR beta chain comes out of a study of CXCR3-negative and CXCR3-positive naive CD8 T cells. Study-wide results and limits: Both naive subsets carried similar amounts of surface CD5, so TCR strength was inferred from TRB CDR3 properties.

Per germline, CDR1 SGHVS and CDR2 FQNEAQ. The CDR3 is 18 residues long. With regard to this clonotype: As yet, its antigen is unknown.

All TRB cDNA libraries came from 5' RACE performed with UMI labels. TCRdb reprocessed the 5' RACE reads and stores each CDR3 protein as one record, lacking DNA. The specimen's table records some 130,000 distinct CDR3 sequences. The clonotype comes from a human donor in good health. Some clones in this sample may be carry-over from other donors' samples. The chain employs TRBV7-8 and TRBJ2-1; TCRdb's D call of TRBD2 is untestable without DNA. The specimen was naive CXCR3- CD8+ T cells from blood. Stated subset: CD45RO-CCR7+CD27+CD95- naive CD8+ T cells lacking CXCR3 (TNR3-). CDR3 protein: CASSLSLAGGTAYNEQFF. Complete variable domain (other parts from reference TRBV7-8 and TRBJ2-1): GAGVSQSPRYKVAKRGQDVALRCDPISGHVSLFWYQQALGQGPEFLTYFQNEAQLDKSGLPSDRFFAERPEGSVSTLKIQRTQQEDSAVYLCASSLSLAGGTAYNEQFFGPGTRLTVL.